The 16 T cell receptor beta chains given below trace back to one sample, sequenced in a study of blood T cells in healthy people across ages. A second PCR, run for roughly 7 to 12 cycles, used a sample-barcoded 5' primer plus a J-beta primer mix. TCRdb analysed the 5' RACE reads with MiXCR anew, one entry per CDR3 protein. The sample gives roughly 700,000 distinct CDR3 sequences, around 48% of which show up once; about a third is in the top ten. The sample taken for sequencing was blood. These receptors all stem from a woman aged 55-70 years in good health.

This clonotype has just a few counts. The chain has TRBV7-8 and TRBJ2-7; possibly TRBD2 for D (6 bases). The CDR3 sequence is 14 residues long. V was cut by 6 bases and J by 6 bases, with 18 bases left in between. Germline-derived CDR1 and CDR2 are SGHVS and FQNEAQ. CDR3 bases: TGTGCCAGCAGTCTAGCTCGGGGGTTATTCGAGCAGTACTTC. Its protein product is CASSLARGLFEQYF. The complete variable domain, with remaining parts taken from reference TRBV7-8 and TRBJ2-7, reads GAGVSQSPRYKVAKRGQDVALRCDPISGHVSLFWYQQALGQGPEFLTYFQNEAQLDKSGLPSDRFFAERPEGSVSTLKIQRTQQEDSAVYLCASSLARGLFEQYFGPGTRLTVT.

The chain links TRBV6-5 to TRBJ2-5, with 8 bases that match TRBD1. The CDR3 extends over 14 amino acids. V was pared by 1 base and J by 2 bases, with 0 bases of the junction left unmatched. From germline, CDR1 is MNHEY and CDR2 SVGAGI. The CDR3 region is CASSYWTGQETQYF. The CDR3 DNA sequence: TGTGCCAGCAGTTACTGGACAGGGCAAGAGACCCAGTACTTC.

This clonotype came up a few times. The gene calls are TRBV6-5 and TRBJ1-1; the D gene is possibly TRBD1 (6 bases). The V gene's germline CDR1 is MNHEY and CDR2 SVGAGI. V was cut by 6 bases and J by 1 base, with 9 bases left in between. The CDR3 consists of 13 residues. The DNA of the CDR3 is TGTGCCAGCAGACAGACAGGGAACACTGAAGCTTTCTTT. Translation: CASRQTGNTEAFF.

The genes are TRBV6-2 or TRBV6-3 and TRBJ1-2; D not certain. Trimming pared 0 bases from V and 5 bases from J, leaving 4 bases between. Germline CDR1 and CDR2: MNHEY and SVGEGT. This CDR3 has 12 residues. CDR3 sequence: CASSYSTYGYTF. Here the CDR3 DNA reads TGTGCCAGCAGTTACTCTACGTATGGCTACACCTTC.

Written as DNA, the CDR3 is TGTGCCAGGGAAGCCGGGACAGGCTGTGGGTGGTCTCAGCCCCAGCATTTT. Translated: CAREAGTGCGWSQPQHF. The chain uses TRBV6-1 and TRBJ1-5; TRBD1 matches 8 bases. J lost 6 bases, V lost 9 bases, and 19 bases had no gene match. The CDR3 totals 17 residues. CDR1 and CDR2 (germline): MNHNS, SASEGT.

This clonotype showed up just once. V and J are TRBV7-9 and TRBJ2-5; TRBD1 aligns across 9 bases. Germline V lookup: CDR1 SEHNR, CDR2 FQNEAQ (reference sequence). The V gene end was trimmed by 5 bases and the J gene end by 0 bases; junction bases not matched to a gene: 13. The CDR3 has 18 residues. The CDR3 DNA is TGTGCCAGCAGCCCAGGATTGGCCGGGACAGGGTACCAAGAGACCCAGTACTTC. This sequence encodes CASSPGLAGTGYQETQYF.

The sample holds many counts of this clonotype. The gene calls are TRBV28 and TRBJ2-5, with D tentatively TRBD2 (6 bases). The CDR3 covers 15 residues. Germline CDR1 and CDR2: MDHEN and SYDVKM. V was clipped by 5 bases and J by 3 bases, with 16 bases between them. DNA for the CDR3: TGTGCCAGCAGTCCGGCGGACGGAGGGGAAGAGACCCAGTACTTC. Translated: CASSPADGGEETQYF.

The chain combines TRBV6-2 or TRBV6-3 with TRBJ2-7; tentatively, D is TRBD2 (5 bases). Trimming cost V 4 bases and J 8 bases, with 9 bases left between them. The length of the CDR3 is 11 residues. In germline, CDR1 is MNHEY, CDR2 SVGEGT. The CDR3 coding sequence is TGTGCCAGCAGTTTTGGGGAGAAGCAGTACTTC. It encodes CASSFGEKQYF.

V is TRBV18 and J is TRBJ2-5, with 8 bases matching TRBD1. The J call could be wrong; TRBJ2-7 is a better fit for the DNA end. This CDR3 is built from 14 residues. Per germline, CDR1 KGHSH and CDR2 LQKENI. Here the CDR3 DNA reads TGTGCCAGCTCACCACAAGGACAGGGTGACGAGCAGTACTTC. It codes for CASSPQGQGDEQYF.

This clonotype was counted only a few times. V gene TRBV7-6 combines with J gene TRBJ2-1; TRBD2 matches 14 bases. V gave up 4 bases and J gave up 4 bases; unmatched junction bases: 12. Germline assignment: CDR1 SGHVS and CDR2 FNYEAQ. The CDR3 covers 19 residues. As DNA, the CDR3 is TGTGCCAGCAGCTCTCCCTTGGGACTAGCGGGAGCGAAATACAATGAGCAGTTCTTC. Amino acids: CASSSPLGLAGAKYNEQFF.

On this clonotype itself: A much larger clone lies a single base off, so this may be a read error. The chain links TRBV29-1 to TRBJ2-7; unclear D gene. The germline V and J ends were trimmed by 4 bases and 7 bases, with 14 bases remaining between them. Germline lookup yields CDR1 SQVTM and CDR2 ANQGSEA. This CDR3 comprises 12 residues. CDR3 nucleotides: TGCAGCGTTGTCAGACCTGGCAATGAGCAGTACTTC. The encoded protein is CSVVRPGNEQYF.

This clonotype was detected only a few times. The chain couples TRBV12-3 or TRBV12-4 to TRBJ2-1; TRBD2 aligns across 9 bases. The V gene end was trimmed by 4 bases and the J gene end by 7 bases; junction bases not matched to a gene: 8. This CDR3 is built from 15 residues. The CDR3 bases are TGTGCCAGCAGTTCCTTAGCGGGAGCGATAAATGAGCAGTTCTTC. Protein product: CASSSLAGAINEQFF.

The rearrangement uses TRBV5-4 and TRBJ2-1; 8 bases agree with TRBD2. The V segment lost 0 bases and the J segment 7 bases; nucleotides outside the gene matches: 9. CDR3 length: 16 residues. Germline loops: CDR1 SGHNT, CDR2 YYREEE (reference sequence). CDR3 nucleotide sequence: TGTGCCAGCAGCTTGGGAGGTGCGGGAGGTCGGAATGAGCAGTTCTTC. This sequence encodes CASSLGGAGGRNEQFF.

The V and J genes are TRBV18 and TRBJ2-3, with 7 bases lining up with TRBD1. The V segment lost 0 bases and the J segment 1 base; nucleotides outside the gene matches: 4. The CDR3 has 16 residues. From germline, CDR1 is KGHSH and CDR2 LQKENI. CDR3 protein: CASSPPDRRGTDTQYF. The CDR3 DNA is TGTGCCAGCTCACCACCGGACAGGCGGGGCACAGATACGCAGTATTTT.

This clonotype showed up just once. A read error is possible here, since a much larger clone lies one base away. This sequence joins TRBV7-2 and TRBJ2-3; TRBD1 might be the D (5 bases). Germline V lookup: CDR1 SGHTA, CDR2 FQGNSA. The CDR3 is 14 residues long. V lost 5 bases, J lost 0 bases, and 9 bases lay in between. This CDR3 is CASSRRQSTDTQYF. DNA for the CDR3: TGTGCCAGCAGCCGACGACAGAGCACAGATACGCAGTATTTT.

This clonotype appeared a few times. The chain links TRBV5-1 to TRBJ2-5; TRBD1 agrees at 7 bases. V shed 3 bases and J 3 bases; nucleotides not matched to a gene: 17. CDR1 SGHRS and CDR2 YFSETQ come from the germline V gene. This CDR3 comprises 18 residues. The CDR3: CASSSPPWTGSNEETQYF. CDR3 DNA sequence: TGCGCCAGCAGCTCGCCCCCATGGACAGGATCGAATGAAGAGACCCAGTACTTC.